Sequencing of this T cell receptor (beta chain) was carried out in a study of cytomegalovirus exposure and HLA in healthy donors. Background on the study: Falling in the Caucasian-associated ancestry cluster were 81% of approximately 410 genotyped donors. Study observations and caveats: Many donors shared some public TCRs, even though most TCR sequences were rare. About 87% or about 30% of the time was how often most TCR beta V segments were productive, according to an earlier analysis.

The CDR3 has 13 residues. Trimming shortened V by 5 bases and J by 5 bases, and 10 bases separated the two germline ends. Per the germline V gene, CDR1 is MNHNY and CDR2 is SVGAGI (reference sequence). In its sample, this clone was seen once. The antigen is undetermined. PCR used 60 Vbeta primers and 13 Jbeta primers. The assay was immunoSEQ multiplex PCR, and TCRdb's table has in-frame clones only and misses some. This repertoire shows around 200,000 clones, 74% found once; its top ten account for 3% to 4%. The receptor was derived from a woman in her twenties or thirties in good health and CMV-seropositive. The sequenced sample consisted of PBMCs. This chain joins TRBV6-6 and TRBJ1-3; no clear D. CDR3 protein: CASSPGGRNTIYF. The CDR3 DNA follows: TGTGCCAGCAGTCCCGGCGGGCGAAACACCATATATTTT.